These 16 T cell receptor beta chains came from one sample sequenced in a study of T-cell reconstitution after alpha-beta-depleted transplantation in children (dated by TCRdb to about 2016). This specimen's treatment or condition label, per the study, means: allogeneic hematopoietic cell transplantation with graft depleted of TCRalphabeta T cells and CD19 B cells. Library preparation used PCR. The sequencing machine was an Illumina HiSeq 2500. To normalize quantification of the TCRbeta repertoire, the TCR libraries were built with molecular barcoding that relied on unique molecular identifiers. TCRdb itself trimmed the public reads at Q25 with fastp, ran MiXCR and retained productive beta chains. Rows are combined by CDR3 protein, so each entry shows the most common genes and DNA. The sample contains 200,000 to 250,000 distinct CDR3 sequences, roughly a tenth of them found a single time. The top ten constitute roughly 30% of the sample.

The material sequenced was PBMCs, taken before TCRalphabeta/CD19-depleted stem cell transplant. The source is a child under two years old with acute myeloid leukemia, due to receive a stem cell transplant.

This clonotype has a count of ten or more. V and J are TRBV2 and TRBJ2-7, with TRBD2 matching 9 bases. CDR1 is SNHLY, CDR2 FYNNEI, per germline. The CDR3 is made up of 12 amino acids. The V segment lost 6 bases and the J segment 4 bases; nucleotides outside the gene matches: 1. CDR3 sequence: CASRTSGYEQYF. The CDR3 nucleotides read TGTGCCAGCAGAACTAGCGGGTACGAGCAGTACTTC.

This clonotype was picked up many times. The rearrangement links TRBV7-2 to TRBJ2-3, with 7 bases aligning to TRBD2. CDR3 length: 15 residues. With 4 bases clipped from V and 5 bases from J, the junction kept 9 bases outside the gene matches. The germline CDR1 and CDR2 sequences are SGHTA and FQGNSA. The CDR3, as DNA: TGTGCCAGCAGCTCCCTCCTAGCGGCCTTAGATACGCAGTATTTT. Protein sequence: CASSSLLAALDTQYF.

This clonotype was counted many times. This rearrangement joins TRBV30 to TRBJ1-1; maybe TRBD1 (6 bases). Germline V gene sequence: CDR1 GTSNPN, CDR2 SVGIG (reference sequence). Trimming took 2 bases from V and 5 from J, leaving 15 bases between them. The CDR3 runs 14 residues. The CDR3 bases are TGTGCCTGGAGTCACCGTACGGGGGCAACTGAAGCTTTCTTT. This codes for CAWSHRTGATEAFF.

This clonotype has ten or more counts. The CDR3 protein is CSARDRVYTEAFF. CDR3 nucleotide sequence: TGCAGTGCTAGAGACAGGGTTTACACTGAAGCTTTCTTT. The chain couples TRBV20-1 to TRBJ1-1, with D possibly being TRBD1 (5 bases). Germline V lookup: CDR1 DFQATT, CDR2 SNEGSKA (reference sequence). CDR3 size: 13 residues. Trimming took 0 bases from V and 3 from J, leaving 8 bases between them.

This clonotype appeared many times. The chain joins TRBV5-1 to TRBJ1-4; TRBD1 matches at 7 bases. Germline CDR1 reads SGHRS; CDR2 reads YFSETQ. The CDR3 contains 13 residues. V dropped 4 bases and J dropped 7; count of bases not matched to a gene: 4. The CDR3 loop is CASSGDSPEKLFF. The CDR3 bases are TGCGCCAGCAGCGGGGACAGTCCTGAAAAACTGTTTTTT.

This clonotype was observed at least ten times. The V call is TRBV20-1, the J call TRBJ1-1; D call uncertain. The CDR3 covers 13 residues. V was pared by 6 bases and J by 3 bases, with 14 bases between. Germline loops: CDR1 DFQATT, CDR2 SNEGSKA (reference sequence). CDR3 sequence (DNA): TGCAGTGCCCCAAATCAAGGCCACACTGAAGCTTTCTTT. This sequence encodes CSAPNQGHTEAFF.

There are many counts of this clonotype. V usage is TRBV2 and J usage is TRBJ2-1, with TRBD2 matching over 9 bases. J gave up 8 bases and V 2 bases, and 10 bases lay outside the gene matches. CDR1 is SNHLY and CDR2 is FYNNEI in the germline V gene. The CDR3 totals 16 residues. CDR3 region: CASSEWLREGRDEQFF. DNA for the CDR3: TGTGCCAGCAGTGAATGGTTGCGGGAGGGCCGCGATGAGCAGTTCTTC.

This clonotype has at least ten counts. The V gene is TRBV5-1, the J gene TRBJ2-7; D gene ambiguous. The CDR3 has 12 amino acids. V was shortened by 4 bases and J by 4 bases, with 9 bases between the two germline ends. Germline CDR1 reads SGHRS; CDR2 reads YFSETQ. CDR3 DNA: TGCGCCAGCAGCCTGGACGCGTACGAGCAGTACTTC. Protein sequence: CASSLDAYEQYF.

At least ten counts were recorded for this clonotype. The V and J genes are TRBV5-1 and TRBJ2-2, with D unclear. The CDR3 is 14 amino acids. CDR1 is SGHRS and CDR2 is YFSETQ in the germline V gene. V gave up 0 bases and J gave up 1 base, with 4 bases separating them. In nucleotides, the CDR3 is TGCGCCAGCAGCTTGGGACAGAACACCGGGGAGCTGTTTTTT. Its translation: CASSLGQNTGELFF.

This clonotype was counted ten times or more. This chain connects TRBV24-1 to TRBJ1-2; D gene uncertain. The germline CDR1 and CDR2 sequences are KGHDR and SFDVKD. Between the trimmed V and J ends, which lost 6 bases and 1 base, there was a span of 5 bases. This CDR3 is built from 12 residues. The DNA for the CDR3 is TGTGCCACCAGTAGTGTTAACTATGGCTACACCTTC. Protein: CATSSVNYGYTF.

This clonotype appeared many times. The chain has TRBV24-1 and TRBJ2-1; no clear D gene. Trimming stripped 12 bases from V and 1 base from J, with 15 bases between. The CDR3 extends over 14 amino acids. Looked up from germline, CDR1 is KGHDR and CDR2 is SFDVKD. The CDR3 protein is CAALREYSYNEQFF. The CDR3 region has the DNA TGTGCCGCCCTCCGTGAGTATTCCTACAATGAGCAGTTCTTC.

This clonotype was counted ten times or more. This chain links TRBV5-1 with TRBJ2-3, with 9 bases fitting TRBD1. Germline loops: CDR1 SGHRS, CDR2 YFSETQ. The CDR3 is 17 residues long. After removal of 1 base from V and 6 bases from J, the junction contained 12 bases not matched to a gene. CDR3: CASSLFPGQGLIDTQYF. DNA for the CDR3: TGCGCCAGCAGCTTGTTCCCGGGACAGGGACTGATTGATACGCAGTATTTT. Using reference TRBV5-1 and TRBJ2-3 for the parts outside the CDR3, the full variable domain is KAGVTQTPRYLIKTRGQQVTLSCSPISGHRSVSWYQQTPGQGLQFLFEYFSETQRNKGNFPGRFSGRQFSNSRSEMNVSTLELGDSALYLCASSLFPGQGLIDTQYFGPGTRLTVL.

This clonotype was observed many times. The chain uses TRBV11-3 and TRBJ2-2; TRBD2 aligns across 11 bases. The CDR3 is 17 residues long. After removal of 5 bases from V and 1 base from J, the junction contained 6 bases not matched to a gene. CDR1 SGHNT and CDR2 YENEEA come from the germline V gene. CDR3 loop: CASSPLLAGGNTGELFF. The CDR3, as DNA: TGTGCCAGCAGCCCCCTCCTAGCGGGAGGGAACACCGGGGAGCTGTTTTTT.

This clonotype was recorded many times. V is TRBV25-1 and J is TRBJ2-3; the D is unclear. The ends were cut back, 3 bases at V and 2 bases at J, with 9 bases in the middle. The CDR3 spans 14 residues. CDR1 and CDR2 (germline): MGHDK, SYGVNS. The DNA for the CDR3 is TGTGCCAGCAGTGATCCCGCATTCACAGATACGCAGTATTTT. Translation gives CASSDPAFTDTQYF.

This clonotype was observed a few times. The chain links TRBV4-3 to TRBJ2-7; D possibly corresponds to TRBD1 (6 bases). This CDR3 has 17 amino acids. In germline, CDR1 is LGHNA, CDR2 YSLEER. The V end was cut by 1 base, the J end by 2 bases, with 18 bases between. This chain's CDR3 is CASSQGTGTHLAYEQYF. CDR3 in DNA: TGCGCCAGCAGCCAAGGAACCGGGACACATCTAGCCTACGAGCAGTACTTC.

This chain joins TRBV20-1 and TRBJ2-7, with TRBD2 as a possible D gene (6 bases). Germline-derived CDR1 and CDR2 are DFQATT and SNEGSKA (reference sequence). The CDR3 is 16 residues long. V gave up 1 base and J gave up 0 bases, with 16 bases separating them. The CDR3 DNA follows: TGCAGTGCTAGAGCCCCGGGACTTTCGAGCTCCTACGAGCAGTACTTC. It is translated as CSARAPGLSSSYEQYF.